A single T cell receptor beta chain is shown here with its context. Here immunoSEQ multiplex PCR was the method, and the copy in TCRdb shows in-frame clones only, minus some. The table shows almost 35,000 clones, with 85% to 95% occurring only once. The data were taken from a study of blood T cell repertoires in COVID-19. The CDR3 consists of 18 residues. J lost 1 base, V lost 0 bases, and 7 bases had no gene match. This chain uses TRBV23-1 with TRBJ2-1; TRBD2 aligns across 9 bases. TRBV23-1 is known as an ORF, though its function is uncertain. The clonotype originates from a man in his sixties with active or convalescent COVID-19. The specimen was peripheral blood. The CDR3 spells CASSQSGASGTSYNEQFF. The CDR3 DNA is TGCGCCAGCAGTCAATCAGGGGCTAGCGGGACTTCCTACAATGAGCAGTTCTTC.